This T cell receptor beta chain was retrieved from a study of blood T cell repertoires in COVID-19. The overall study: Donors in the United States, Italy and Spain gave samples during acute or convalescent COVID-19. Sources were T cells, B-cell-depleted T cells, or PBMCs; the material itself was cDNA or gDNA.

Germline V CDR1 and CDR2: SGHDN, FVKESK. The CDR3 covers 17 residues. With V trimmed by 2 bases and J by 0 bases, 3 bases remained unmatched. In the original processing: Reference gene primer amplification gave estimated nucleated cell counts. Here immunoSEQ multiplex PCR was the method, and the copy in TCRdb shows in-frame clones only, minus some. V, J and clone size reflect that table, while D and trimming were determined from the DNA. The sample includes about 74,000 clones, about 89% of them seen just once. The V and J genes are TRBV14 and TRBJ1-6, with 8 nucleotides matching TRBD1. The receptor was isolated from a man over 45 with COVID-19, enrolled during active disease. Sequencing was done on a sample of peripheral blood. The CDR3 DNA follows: TGTGCCAGCAGCCAACGACAGGGGAGCTCCTATAATTCACCCCTCCACTTT. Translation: CASSQRQGSSYNSPLHF.